This T cell receptor beta chain stems from a study of response to subunit inactivated influenza vaccine. This clonotype was counted many times. Its antigen remains unknown. TCRdb passed the RT-PCR reads through MiXCR, listing each CDR3 protein once. Of under 750,000 distinct CDR3 sequences listed, about 10% are singletons. Study-wide findings and caveats: After each seasonal influenza vaccination, few new T cells are recruited, the authors suggested.

The sequenced sample was PBMCs from blood, obtained on the day of vaccination. The receptor's source is a man aged 50-59 years who received an inactivated influenza vaccine.

CDR3 amino acids: CASSLAGRNTGELFF. In nucleotides, the CDR3 is TGTGCCAGCAGCTTAGCGGGACGGAACACCGGGGAGCTGTTTTTT. The chain is built from TRBV7-2 and TRBJ2-2; D could derive from TRBD1 or TRBD2 (5 bases each). CDR1 is SGHTA, CDR2 FQGNSA, per germline. V was cut by 0 bases and J by 1 base, with 6 bases left in between. This CDR3 contains 15 residues.